The sample holds many counts of the clone carrying this T cell receptor (beta chain). RNA transcripts were the template for amplifying TCR beta CDR3 regions. RT-PCR in the first round (using the HTBI primer set) targeted the TCR CDR3. TCRdb used MiXCR to reprocess the multiplex PCR reads, holding one entry per CDR3 protein. The repertoire holds roughly 570,000 distinct CDR3 sequences, just over 45% seen once, with more than 7.5% in the top ten. The data originate from a study of T cells in Graves' hyperthyroidism and ophthalmopathy. This clonotype was sampled from a woman between 18 and 29 years old with Graves' hyperthyroidism. Sequenced material: peripheral blood or thyroid tissue (not recorded which).

The CDR3 loop is CASSLITDTQYF. Written as DNA, the CDR3 is TGTGCCAGCAGCCTCATCACAGATACGCAGTATTTT. The chain recombines TRBV7-2 with TRBJ2-3, with D hard to call. CDR3 length equals 12 residues. Per the germline V gene, CDR1 is SGHTA and CDR2 is FQGNSA. V was clipped by 5 bases and J by 2 bases, with 5 bases between them.